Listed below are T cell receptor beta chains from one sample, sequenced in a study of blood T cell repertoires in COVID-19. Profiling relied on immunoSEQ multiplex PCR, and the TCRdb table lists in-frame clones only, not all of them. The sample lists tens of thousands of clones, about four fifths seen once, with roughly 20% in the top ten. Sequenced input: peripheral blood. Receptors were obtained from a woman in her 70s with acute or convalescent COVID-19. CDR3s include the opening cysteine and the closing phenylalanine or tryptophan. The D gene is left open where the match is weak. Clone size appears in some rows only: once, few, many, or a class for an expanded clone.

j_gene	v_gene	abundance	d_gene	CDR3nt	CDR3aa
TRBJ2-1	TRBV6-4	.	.	TGTGCCAGCAGTCGTACCCGGGGTTATGAGCAGTTCTTC	CASSRTRGYEQFF
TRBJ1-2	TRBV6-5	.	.	TGTGCCAGCAGTATCGGCGGGACCTATGGCTACACCTTC	CASSIGGTYGYTF
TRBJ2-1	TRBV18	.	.	TGTGCCAGCTCACCACCAAATGTAGGGGTGGAGCAGTTCTTC	CASSPPNVGVEQFF
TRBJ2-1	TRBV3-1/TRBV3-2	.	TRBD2	TGTGCCAGCAGCCAAGATTTGGGGGGACTAGCGGCCTACAATGAGCAGTTCTTC	CASSQDLGGLAAYNEQFF
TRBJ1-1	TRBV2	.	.	TGTGCCAGCAGTGAACACACGTACACTGAAGCTTTCTTT	CASSEHTYTEAFF
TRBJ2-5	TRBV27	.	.	TGTGCCAGCAGTGGTCGGGAGGAGACCCAGTACTTC	CASSGREETQYF
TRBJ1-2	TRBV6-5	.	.	TGTGCCAGCAGCTCGGGACATAACTATGGCTACACCTTC	CASSSGHNYGYTF
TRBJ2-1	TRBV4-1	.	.	TGCGCCAGCAGCCAAGTAGCAGGGGACCCCTACAATGAGCAGTTCTTC	CASSQVAGDPYNEQFF
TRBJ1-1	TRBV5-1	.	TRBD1	TGCGCCAGCAGCATAGGCGACAGGGGGAACACTGAAGCCTTCTTT	CASSIGDRGNTEAFF
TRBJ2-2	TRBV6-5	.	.	TGTGCCAGCAGGGACATCAACACCGGGGAGCTGTTTTTT	CASRDINTGELFF
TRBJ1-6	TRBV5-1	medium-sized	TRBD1	TGCGCCAGCAGCGTAACCGGGACAGGGGGGTTTGGGCCCCTCCACTTT	CASSVTGTGGFGPLHF
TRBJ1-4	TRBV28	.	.	TGTGCCAGCACTACTAATGAAAAACTGTTTTTT	CASTTNEKLFF
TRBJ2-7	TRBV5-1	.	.	TGCGCCAGCAGTATGGACAGAGTCGTGTACTTC	CASSMDRVVYF
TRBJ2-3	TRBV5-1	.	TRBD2	TGCGCCAGCAGGAACCCGGCTTGGGGGAGCGGGATAGTTACGCAGTATTTT	CASRNPAWGSGIVTQYF
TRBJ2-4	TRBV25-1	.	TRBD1	TGTGCCAGCTCCTGGACAGGTCAGGGAAACATTCAGTACTTC	CASSWTGQGNIQYF
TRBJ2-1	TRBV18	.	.	TGTGCCAGCTCGCTCTACCCACTCGATGAGCAGTTCTTC	CASSLYPLDEQFF
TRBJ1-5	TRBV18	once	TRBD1	TGTGCCAGCTCACCAACAGGGGCTCAGCCCCAGCATTTT	CASSPTGAQPQHF
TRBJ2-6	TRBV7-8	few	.	TGTGCCAGCAGTCTTACAATCTCTGGGGCCAACGTCCTGACTTTC	CASSLTISGANVLTF
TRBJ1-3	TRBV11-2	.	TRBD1	TGTGCCAGCAGCTCCCGACAGGGGGCTGGTGGAAACACCATATATTTT	CASSSRQGAGGNTIYF
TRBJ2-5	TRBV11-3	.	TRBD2	TGTGCCAGCAGCTATCCCCTAGGGACTAGCGGATATAAGTCCCAAGAAACCCAGTACTTC	CASSYPLGTSGYKSQETQYF
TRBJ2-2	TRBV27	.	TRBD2	TGTGCCAGCAGTTCCCCTCGCGGGAGGGCCTACACCGGGGAGCTGTTTTTT	CASSSPRGRAYTGELFF
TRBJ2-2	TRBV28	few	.	TGTGCCAGCAGAATCGGCGGGAACACCGGGGAGCTGTTTTTT	CASRIGGNTGELFF
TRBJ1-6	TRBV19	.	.	TGTGCCAGTAGGCCCGCTCGGGGAGCCCATAATTCACCCCTCCACTTT	CASRPARGAHNSPLHF
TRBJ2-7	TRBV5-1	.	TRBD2	TGCGCCAGCAAAATAGGAGCGGGAGGGAGCTCCTACGAGCAGTACTTC	CASKIGAGGSSYEQYF
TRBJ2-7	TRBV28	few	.	TGTGCCAGCTTACCTAGCGACTCCTACGAGCAGTACTTC	CASLPSDSYEQYF
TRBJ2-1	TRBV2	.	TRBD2	TGTGCCAGCAGTTTAGCGGGCATTTACAATGAGCAGTTCTTC	CASSLAGIYNEQFF
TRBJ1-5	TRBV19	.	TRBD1	TGTGCCACTAGAGACAGGGGGATAAGCAATCAGCCCCAGCATTTT	CATRDRGISNQPQHF
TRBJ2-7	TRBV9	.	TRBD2	TGTGCCAGCAGCGTAGGGCCTAGCGGACTTTACGAGCAGTACTTC	CASSVGPSGLYEQYF
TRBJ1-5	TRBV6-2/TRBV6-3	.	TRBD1	TGTGCCAGCAGTTATCCCGACAGGGTCAGCAATCAGCCCCAGCATTTT	CASSYPDRVSNQPQHF
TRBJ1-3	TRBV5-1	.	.	TGCGCCAGCAGTTACAGTTCCGGAAACACCATATATTTT	CASSYSSGNTIYF
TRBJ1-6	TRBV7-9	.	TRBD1	TGTGCCAGCAGCTCCTCACCCACGACCGGGACAGGGAATTCACCCCTCCACTTT	CASSSSPTTGTGNSPLHF
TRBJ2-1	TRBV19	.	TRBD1	TGTGCCACCCTCGACAGGGCAGTCAATGAGCAGTTCTTC	CATLDRAVNEQFF
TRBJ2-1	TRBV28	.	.	TGTGCCAGCAGTCCCGGGGGAGCGGTAAACAATGAGCAGTTCTTC	CASSPGGAVNNEQFF
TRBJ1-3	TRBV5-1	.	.	TGCGCCAGCAGCACTGGCCGGGACTCTGGAAACACCATATATTTT	CASSTGRDSGNTIYF
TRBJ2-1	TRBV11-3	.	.	TGTGCCAGCAGCTTAGCAGCGGACTCCTACAATGAGCAGTTCTTC	CASSLAADSYNEQFF
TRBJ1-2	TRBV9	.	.	TGTGCCAGCAGCCCGGGGGGCGCGCGAGCTAACTATGGCTACACCTTC	CASSPGGARANYGYTF
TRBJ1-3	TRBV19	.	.	TGTGCCAGTAGTAGTATGAGCTCTGGAAACACCATATATTTT	CASSSMSSGNTIYF
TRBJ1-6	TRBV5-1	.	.	TGCGCCAGCAGCTCGGCAGAGGTTTCTTCACCCCTCCACTTT	CASSSAEVSSPLHF
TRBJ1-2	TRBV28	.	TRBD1	TGTGCCCTCGAGGGCAGGGGGTATGGCTACACCTTC	CALEGRGYGYTF
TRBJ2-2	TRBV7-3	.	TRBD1	TGTGCCAGCAGCCCCAGACAGGGCAAGGCCGGGGAGCTGTTTTTT	CASSPRQGKAGELFF
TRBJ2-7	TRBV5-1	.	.	TGCGCCAGCAGCTTACAGACTAGCTCCTACGAGCAGTACTTC	CASSLQTSSYEQYF
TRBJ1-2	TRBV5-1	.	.	TGCGCCAGCACCTTCCGGGACATCCAAATCCATGGCTACACCTTC	CASTFRDIQIHGYTF
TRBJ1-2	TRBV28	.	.	TGTGCCAGCAGTCCCCCGGAGAGGATTTTTTATGGCTACACCTTC	CASSPPERIFYGYTF
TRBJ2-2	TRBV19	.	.	TGTGCCAGTAGCTTAACTAGCACTAACACCGGGGAGCTGTTTTTT	CASSLTSTNTGELFF
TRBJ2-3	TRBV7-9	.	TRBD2	TGTGCCAGCAGCTTGACTAGCGGCACAGATACGCAGTATTTT	CASSLTSGTDTQYF
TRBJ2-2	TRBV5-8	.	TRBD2	TGTGCCAGCAGCTGGGGGGGGACCAGCACCGGGGAGCTGTTTTTT	CASSWGGTSTGELFF
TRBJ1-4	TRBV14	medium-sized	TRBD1	TGTGCCAGCAGCCAAGGGTTTCAACAGGGGAGTTTTGTGGAAAAACTGTTTTTT	CASSQGFQQGSFVEKLFF
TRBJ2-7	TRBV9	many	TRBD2	TGTGCCAGCAGCGAGTCTAGCGGGAGAGCTGGCGAGCAGTACTTC	CASSESSGRAGEQYF